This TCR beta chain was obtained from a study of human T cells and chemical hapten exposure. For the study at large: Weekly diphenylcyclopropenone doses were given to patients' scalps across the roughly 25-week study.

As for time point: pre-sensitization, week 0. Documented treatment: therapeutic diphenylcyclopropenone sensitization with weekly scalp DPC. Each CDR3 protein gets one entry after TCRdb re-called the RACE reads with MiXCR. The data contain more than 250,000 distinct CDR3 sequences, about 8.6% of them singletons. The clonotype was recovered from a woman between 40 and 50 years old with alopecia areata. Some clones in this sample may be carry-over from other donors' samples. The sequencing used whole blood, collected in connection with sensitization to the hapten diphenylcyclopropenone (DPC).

The CDR3 here is CAISWTVQETQYF. CDR3 DNA sequence: TGTGCCATCAGTTGGACAGTCCAAGAGACCCAGTACTTC. V usage is TRBV10-3 and J usage is TRBJ2-5, with a weak D call TRBD1 (6 bases). There are 13 residues in the CDR3. Trimming took 5 bases from V and 1 from J, leaving 8 bases between them. The germline V gene has CDR1 ENHRY and CDR2 SYGVKD.